Listed below are T cell receptor beta chains from one sample, sequenced in a study of shared clonotypes between healthy human individuals. Clones were read by immunoSEQ multiplex PCR, and TCRdb kept only the in-frame ones, dropping some. Of about 1.1 million clones in the sample, around three quarters were seen once. Sequences were obtained from memory CD4+ T cells from PBMCs. The receptors here all came from a man younger than 35 in good health. Some clones in this sample may be carry-over from other donors' samples. Each CDR3 is given with its conserved first and last residue. A D gene is named only where the DNA matches it firmly. Clone size is shown for a subset of rows, as once, few, many or a class of expanded clone.

TRBJ1-5 . TRBV6-6 . TGTGCCAGCAGTTACGGCTATCAGCCCCAGCATTTT CASSYGYQPQHF
TRBJ2-2 few TRBV7-2 TRBD2 TGTGCCAGCAGCCGGACTAGCCCGAACACCGGGGAGCTGTTTTTT CASSRTSPNTGELFF
TRBJ2-2 . TRBV9 . TGTGCCAGCAGCGCCGGGGCAACGGACACCGGGGAGCTGTTTTTT CASSAGATDTGELFF
TRBJ2-5 many TRBV7-2 . TGTGCCAGCAGCTATGATAGGGGGGGACAGCAAGAGACCCAGTACTTC CASSYDRGGQQETQYF
TRBJ2-1 few TRBV30 TRBD1 TGTGCCTGGGGCGGGACAGGTCGAATCGGACGGCAGTTCTTC CAWGGTGRIGRQFF
TRBJ1-2 once TRBV9 . TGTGCCAGCAGCGTAGAGCCCGTCTCGGGCTATGGCTACACCTTC CASSVEPVSGYGYTF
TRBJ1-2 . TRBV28 . TGTGCCAGCACCAAAGCGGGGCCTCGGCGGGGCTACACCTTC CASTKAGPRRGYTF
TRBJ2-2 . TRBV11-1 . TGTGCCAGCAGCTTTAACGCGGCCGGGGAGCTGTTTTTT CASSFNAAGELFF
TRBJ1-1 . TRBV10-1 TRBD1 TGCGCCAGCAGTGTGGGGACAGGCGCGAACACTGAAGCTTTCTTT CASSVGTGANTEAFF
TRBJ1-1 . TRBV6-6 . TGTGCCAGCGCCTGGCCCAGCGGCGCTACTGAAGCTTTCTTT CASAWPSGATEAFF
TRBJ2-7 . TRBV7-8 TRBD1 TGTGCCAGCAGCTTCGGACAGGGAAGGTACGAGCAGTACTTC CASSFGQGRYEQYF
TRBJ1-1 . TRBV4-2 TRBD1 TGTGCCAGCAGCAAAGACCCGGACAGGGAGATGGGTCAGATGAACACTGAAGCTTTCTTT CASSKDPDREMGQMNTEAFF
TRBJ2-3 . TRBV5-1 . TGCGCCAGCAGCGGGAGCCAGGGTTCAGATACGCAGTATTTT CASSGSQGSDTQYF
TRBJ2-2 . TRBV18 . TGTGCCAGCTCACCATGGCGGACAACGAACACCGGGGAGCTGTTTTTT CASSPWRTTNTGELFF
TRBJ2-1 . TRBV11-2 TRBD2 TGTGCCAGCAGCTTAGTTCGGGAGGTTGGTGAGCAGTTCTTC CASSLVREVGEQFF
TRBJ2-2 . TRBV7-2 TRBD1 TGTGCCAGCAGCTCCCGACAGGGGCAGACCGGGGAGCTGTTTTTT CASSSRQGQTGELFF
TRBJ2-1 . TRBV10-3 TRBD2 TGTGCCATCAGTGGAAATTGGGCGACTAGCGGCGGTATATCAGAGCAGTTCTTC CAISGNWATSGGISEQFF
TRBJ1-1 . TRBV10-3 . TGTGCCATCAGTGAGTCAACGGGAGTCCCTGAAGCTTTCTTT CAISESTGVPEAFF
TRBJ1-3 . TRBV9 . TGTGCCAGCAGCGTAGGGTCTCTCTCTGGAAACACCATATATTTT CASSVGSLSGNTIYF
TRBJ2-5 . TRBV7-2 TRBD2 TGTGCCAGCAGCTTAGCTAGCGCGGGAGGATTGAGGGAGACCCAGTACTTC CASSLASAGGLRETQYF
TRBJ1-5 . TRBV28 . TGTGCCAGCAGTTTTCGGACAGAAGAGGGGCAGCCCCAGCATTTT CASSFRTEEGQPQHF
TRBJ1-2 . TRBV28 . TGTGCCAGCAGTTTACGGGACTACGGCTACACCTTC CASSLRDYGYTF
TRBJ2-3 . TRBV27 TRBD2 TGTGCCAGCAGTTTTTCCGGACTAGCGGGGTTCACAGATACGCAGTATTTT CASSFSGLAGFTDTQYF
TRBJ2-3 . TRBV2 TRBD2 TGTGCCAGCGGCTTAGCGGGTCTCACAGATACGCAGTATTTT CASGLAGLTDTQYF
TRBJ2-1 . TRBV28 TRBD1 TGTGCCAGCAGTTTACTGGGGACAGCATCTTACAATGAGCAGTTCTTC CASSLLGTASYNEQFF
TRBJ2-5 once TRBV29-1 . TGCAGCGTTGGATCTAGGGCCGGAGAGACCCAGTACTTC CSVGSRAGETQYF
TRBJ2-7 . TRBV7-9 . TGTGCCAGCAGCTTTCAGACCGCCTACGAGCAGTACTTC CASSFQTAYEQYF
TRBJ1-2 . TRBV6-6 . TGTGCCAGCAGTCTGGACTCCAACTATGGCTACACCTTC CASSLDSNYGYTF